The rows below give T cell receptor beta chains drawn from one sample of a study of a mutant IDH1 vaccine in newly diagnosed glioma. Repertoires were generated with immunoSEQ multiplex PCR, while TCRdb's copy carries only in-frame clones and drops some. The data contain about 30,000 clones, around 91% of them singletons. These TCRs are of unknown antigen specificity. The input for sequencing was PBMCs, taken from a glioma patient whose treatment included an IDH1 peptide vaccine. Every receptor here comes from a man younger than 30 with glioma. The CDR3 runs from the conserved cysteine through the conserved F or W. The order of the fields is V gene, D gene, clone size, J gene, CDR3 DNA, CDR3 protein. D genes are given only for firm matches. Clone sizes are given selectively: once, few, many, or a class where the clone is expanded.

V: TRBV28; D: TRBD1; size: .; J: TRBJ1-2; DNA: TGTGCCAGCAGTCCTCACGACAGGGGATACTATGGCTACACCTTC; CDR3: CASSPHDRGYYGYTF
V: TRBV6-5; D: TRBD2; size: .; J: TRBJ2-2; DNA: TGTGCCGCAGGAGCGGGAGTCGGGGAGCTGTTTTTT; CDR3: CAAGAGVGELFF
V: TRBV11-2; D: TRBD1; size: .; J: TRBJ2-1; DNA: TGTGCCAGCAGCCCAAGGTGGACAGGGCGGTCTGAGCAGTTCTTC; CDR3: CASSPRWTGRSEQFF
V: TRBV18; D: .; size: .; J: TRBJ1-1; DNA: TGTGCCAGCTCCCAAGGGGGGGAGAACACTGAAGCTTTCTTT; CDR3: CASSQGGENTEAFF
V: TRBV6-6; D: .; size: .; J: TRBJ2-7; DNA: TGTGCCAGCAGTTACCCCGAAGGGAGCGGCCCCTACGAGCAGTACTTC; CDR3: CASSYPEGSGPYEQYF
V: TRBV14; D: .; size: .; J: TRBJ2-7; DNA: TGTGCCAGCAGCCCCCAAGGGGGGGGGCCTTCCTCCTACGAGCAGTACTTC; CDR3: CASSPQGGGPSSYEQYF
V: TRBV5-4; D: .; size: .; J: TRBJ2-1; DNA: TGTGCCAGCAGTCCAGCGGGCTCCTACAATGAGCAGTTCTTC; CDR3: CASSPAGSYNEQFF
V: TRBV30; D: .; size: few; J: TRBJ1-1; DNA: TGTGCCTGGAGACAGCCGAACACTGAAGCTTTCTTT; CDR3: CAWRQPNTEAFF
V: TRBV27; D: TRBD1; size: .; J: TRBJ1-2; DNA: TGTGCCAGCAGTTTTCGAGCCTTTTCCGGGACAGGGGGCGCAACCAACTATGGCTACACCTTC; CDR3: CASSFRAFSGTGGATNYGYTF
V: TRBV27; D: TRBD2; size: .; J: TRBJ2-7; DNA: TGTGCCAGCAGTTCCGGGACTAGGGGAGAGCAGTACTTC; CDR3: CASSSGTRGEQYF
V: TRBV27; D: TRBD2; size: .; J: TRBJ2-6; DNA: TGTGCCAGCAGTTTAGCTAGCGGGAGCGTAGGGGGGGCCAACGTCCTGACTTTC; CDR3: CASSLASGSVGGANVLTF
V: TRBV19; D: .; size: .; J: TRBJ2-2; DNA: TGTGCCAGTAGGCGACAGAACGGGGAGCTGTTTTTT; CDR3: CASRRQNGELFF
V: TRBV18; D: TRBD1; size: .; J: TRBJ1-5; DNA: TGTGCCAGCTCACCAGGGACAGGGATCAGCAATCAGCCCCAGCATTTT; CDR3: CASSPGTGISNQPQHF
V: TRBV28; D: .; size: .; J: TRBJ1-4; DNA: TGTGCCAGCACCATCCAACCGGGTCCCCATAATGAAAAACTGTTTTTT; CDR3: CASTIQPGPHNEKLFF
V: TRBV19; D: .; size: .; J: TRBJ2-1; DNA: TGTGCCAGCTCCCAGTCCCCCGGGGCATCATCCTACAATGAGCAGTTCTTC; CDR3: CASSQSPGASSYNEQFF
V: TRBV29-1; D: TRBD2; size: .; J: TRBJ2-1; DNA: TGCAGCGTTGACCATGGACTAGCGGGAGGGAATGAGCAGTTCTTC; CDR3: CSVDHGLAGGNEQFF
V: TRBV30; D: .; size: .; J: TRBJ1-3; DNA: TGTGCCTGGAGTAGAGGCACCGGAAACACCATATATTTT; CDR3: CAWSRGTGNTIYF
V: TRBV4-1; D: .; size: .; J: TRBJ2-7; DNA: TGCGCCAGCAGCCAAATCGGAAGACTAGAAACTTCCTACGAGCAGTACTTC; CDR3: CASSQIGRLETSYEQYF
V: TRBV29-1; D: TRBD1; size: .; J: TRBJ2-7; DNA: TGCAGCGTTGAAAGGGACAGGGGATACGAGCAGTACTTC; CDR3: CSVERDRGYEQYF
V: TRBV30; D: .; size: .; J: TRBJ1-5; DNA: TGTGCCTGGAGTGTTGCTGGCAATCAGCCCCAGCATTTT; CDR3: CAWSVAGNQPQHF
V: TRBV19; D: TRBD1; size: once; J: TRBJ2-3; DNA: TGTGCCAGTCGAGGCAGGGGGTCAGATACGCAGTATTTT; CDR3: CASRGRGSDTQYF
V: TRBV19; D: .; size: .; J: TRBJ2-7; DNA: TGTGCCAGCTCCCACCTTGGGGTCCACGAGCAGTACTTC; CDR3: CASSHLGVHEQYF
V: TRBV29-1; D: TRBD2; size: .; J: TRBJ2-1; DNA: TGCAGCGTTGAAGCTCGTTCCGGGGGGGACAACAATGAGCAGTTCTTC; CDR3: CSVEARSGGDNNEQFF
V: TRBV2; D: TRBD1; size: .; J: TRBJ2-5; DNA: TGTGCCAGCAGTCTGGACAGGGGGCCGGAGACCCAGTACTTC; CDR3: CASSLDRGPETQYF
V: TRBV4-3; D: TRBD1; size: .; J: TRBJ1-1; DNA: TGCGCCAGCAGCCCCCAGGGGGATGTCGCTGAAGCTTTCTTT; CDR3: CASSPQGDVAEAFF
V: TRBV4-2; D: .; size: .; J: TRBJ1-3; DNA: TGTGCCAGCAGCCAAGAATGGGACGGGCGATTCTCTGGAAACACCATATATTTT; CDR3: CASSQEWDGRFSGNTIYF
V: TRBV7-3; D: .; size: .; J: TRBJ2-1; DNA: TGTGCCAGCAGCTTAACCGGGGGTAGCGGAGGGGTCAATGAGCAGTTCTTC; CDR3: CASSLTGGSGGVNEQFF
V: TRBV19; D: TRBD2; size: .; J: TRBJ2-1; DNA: TGTGCCAGTAGTATAGGGACTAGCGACTACAATGAGCAGTTCTTC; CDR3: CASSIGTSDYNEQFF
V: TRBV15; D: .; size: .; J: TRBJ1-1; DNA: TGTGCCACCAGCAGATCTCAGGGCATGAACACTGAAGCTTTCTTT; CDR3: CATSRSQGMNTEAFF
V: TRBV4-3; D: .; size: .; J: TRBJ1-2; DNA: TGCGCCAGCAGCCAAGACGGTCCCCGGGCGTTCTATGGCTACACCTTC; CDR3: CASSQDGPRAFYGYTF
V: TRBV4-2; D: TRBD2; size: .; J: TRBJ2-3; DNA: TGTGCCAGCGGTAGAGCGGGGAGAGGAAGCACAGATACGCAGTATTTT; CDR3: CASGRAGRGSTDTQYF
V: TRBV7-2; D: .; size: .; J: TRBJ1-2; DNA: TGTGCCAGCAGTTCCCCCGGGGGCTTATATGGCTACACCTTC; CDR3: CASSSPGGLYGYTF
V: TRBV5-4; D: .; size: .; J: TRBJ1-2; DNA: TGTGCCAGCAGCTTGAACAGGGCGAACTATGGCTACACCTTC; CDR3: CASSLNRANYGYTF
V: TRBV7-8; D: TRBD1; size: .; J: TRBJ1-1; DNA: TGTGCCAGCAGCTTACGAAGGGGGCTTGGGAACACTGAAGCTTTCTTT; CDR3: CASSLRRGLGNTEAFF
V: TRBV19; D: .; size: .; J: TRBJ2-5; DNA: TGTGCCAGTAGTATGGCTAGCCGGAGCGGGGAGACCCAGTACTTC; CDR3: CASSMASRSGETQYF
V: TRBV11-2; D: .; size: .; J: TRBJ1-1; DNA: TGTGCCAGCAGCTTAGCCGGCAGCCGGACCACTGAAGCTTTCTTT; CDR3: CASSLAGSRTTEAFF
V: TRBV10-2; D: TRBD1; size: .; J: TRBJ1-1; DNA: TGCGCCAGCAGTGAAGGGGGCCTCGGGGGCGACACTGAAGCTTTCTTT; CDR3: CASSEGGLGGDTEAFF
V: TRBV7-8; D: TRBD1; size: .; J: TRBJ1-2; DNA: TGTGCCAGCAGCTTCCGGGACAGGGGGCATGGACGGGGCTACACCTTC; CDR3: CASSFRDRGHGRGYTF
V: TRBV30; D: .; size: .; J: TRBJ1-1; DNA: TGTGCCTCTAGTGGGCCGAACACTGAAGCTTTCTTT; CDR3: CASSGPNTEAFF
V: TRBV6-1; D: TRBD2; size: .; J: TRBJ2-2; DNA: TGTGCCAGCAGTGCAGCCGGGACTAGCGCCCGAACGAACACCGGGGAGCTGTTTTTT; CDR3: CASSAAGTSARTNTGELFF
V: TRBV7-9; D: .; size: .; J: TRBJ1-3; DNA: TGTGCCAGCAGCGTAGGGTCTGGAAACACCATATATTTT; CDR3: CASSVGSGNTIYF
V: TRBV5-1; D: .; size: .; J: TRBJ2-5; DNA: TGCGCCAGCAGCTTAGATACCCAAGAGACCCAGTACTTC; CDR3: CASSLDTQETQYF
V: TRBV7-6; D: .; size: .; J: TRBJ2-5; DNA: TGTGCCAGCAGCTTAAACGGGCTAGACACCCAGTACTTC; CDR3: CASSLNGLDTQYF
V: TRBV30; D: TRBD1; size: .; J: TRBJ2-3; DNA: TGTGCCACGCAGGGGGAATACACAGATACGCAGTATTTT; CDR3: CATQGEYTDTQYF
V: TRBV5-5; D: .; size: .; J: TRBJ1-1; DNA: TGTGCCAGCAGCTGGGGGCAGACTGAAGCTTTCTTT; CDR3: CASSWGQTEAFF
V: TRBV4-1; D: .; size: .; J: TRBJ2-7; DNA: TGCGCCAGCAGCCCCCAGGGCTCGGGCCGTAACGTTGTTCCCGGGGGAGAGCAGTACTTC; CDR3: CASSPQGSGRNVVPGGEQYF
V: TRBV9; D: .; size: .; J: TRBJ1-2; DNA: TGTGCCAGCAGCGTATTCCCACCGACGGACTATGGCTACACCTTC; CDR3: CASSVFPPTDYGYTF
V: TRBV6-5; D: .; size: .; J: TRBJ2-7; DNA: TGTGCCAGCAGACCGGTCCGGGACACCTACGAGCAGTACTTC; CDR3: CASRPVRDTYEQYF
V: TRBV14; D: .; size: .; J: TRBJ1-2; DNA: TGTGCCAGCAGGACAGTCTATGGCTACACCTTC; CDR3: CASRTVYGYTF
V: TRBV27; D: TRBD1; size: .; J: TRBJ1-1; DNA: TGTGCCAGCAGTAGGACAGGGGATGGAGTGGCTTTCTTT; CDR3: CASSRTGDGVAFF
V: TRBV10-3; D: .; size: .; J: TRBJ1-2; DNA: TGTGCCATCAGTGAGACCGGGGGCTACACCTTC; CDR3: CAISETGGYTF
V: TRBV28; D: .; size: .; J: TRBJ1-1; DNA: TGTGCCAGCAGTATCCCAGGGGCTTTGAACACTGAAGCTTTCTTT; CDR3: CASSIPGALNTEAFF
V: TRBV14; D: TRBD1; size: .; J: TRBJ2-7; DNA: TGTGCCAGCAGCCAAGGTAGGGGGCGATCCCACGAGCAGTACTTC; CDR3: CASSQGRGRSHEQYF
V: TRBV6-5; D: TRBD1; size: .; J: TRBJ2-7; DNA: TGTGCCAGCAGTCGGTCGGGACAGGGTAGGGTTGAGCAGTACTTC; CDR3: CASSRSGQGRVEQYF
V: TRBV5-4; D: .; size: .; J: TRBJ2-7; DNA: TGTGCCAGCAGCTTGGCACACTCCTACGAGCAGTACTTC; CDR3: CASSLAHSYEQYF
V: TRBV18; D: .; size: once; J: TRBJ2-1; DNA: TGTGCCAGCTCACCTGTCTTTGGGGATGAGCAGTTCTTC; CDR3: CASSPVFGDEQFF
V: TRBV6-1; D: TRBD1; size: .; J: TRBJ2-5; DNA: TGTGCCAGCCGGGGACAGGGAGTCCAAGAGACCCAGTACTTC; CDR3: CASRGQGVQETQYF
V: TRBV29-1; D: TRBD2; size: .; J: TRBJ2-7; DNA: TGCAGCGCCCGAGGGACTAGCGGGAGGTTCGGGAGCTCCTACGAGCAGTACTTC; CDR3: CSARGTSGRFGSSYEQYF